The 19 T cell receptor beta chains given below trace back to one sample, sequenced in a study of blood T cell repertoires in COVID-19. TCRdb's copy holds only in-frame clones and misses some; the assay was immunoSEQ multiplex PCR. The top ten hold under 4.5% of the sample, which has about 180,000 clones, approximately 90% seen once. Specimen: peripheral blood. These receptors were collected from a woman aged 25-40 years with acute or convalescent COVID-19.

As regards this clone: This CDR3 is also generated by other DNA sequences in the sample. V usage is TRBV7-9 and J usage is TRBJ1-1, with a possible D match to TRBD1 (5 bases). Germline loops: CDR1 SEHNR, CDR2 FQNEAQ (reference sequence). Trimming took 4 bases from V and 3 from J, leaving 9 bases between them. The CDR3 runs 13 residues. CDR3: CASSSQGDTEAFF. As DNA, the CDR3 is TGTGCCAGCAGCTCTCAAGGGGACACTGAAGCTTTCTTT.

This sequence joins TRBV7-8 and TRBJ1-5, with D tentatively TRBD1 (6 bases). Germline CDR1 SGHVS, CDR2 FQNEAQ. V lost 5 bases to trimming and J lost 4 bases, with 9 bases between them. The CDR3 sequence is 13 residues long. The DNA for the CDR3 is TGTGCCAGCAGCCAAGACAGGAATCAGCCCCAGCATTTT. This translates into CASSQDRNQPQHF.

This chain uses TRBV11-3 with TRBJ1-1; D possibly corresponds to TRBD1 (6 bases). CDR1 and CDR2 (germline): SGHNT, YENEEA. Trimming removed 1 base from V and 8 bases from J, with 8 bases in between. The CDR3 length is 12 residues. CDR3 nucleotides: TGTGCCAGCAGCTTAGGGGGGCCAGAAGCTTTCTTT. Translated, it gives CASSLGGPEAFF.

The chain uses TRBV11-2 and TRBJ2-4; TRBD2 aligns across 8 bases. V trimming: 5 bases; J trimming: 9 bases; junction bases outside the gene matches: 6. Per the germline V gene, CDR1 is SGHAT and CDR2 is FQNNGV. This CDR3 has 13 residues. CDR3 sequence (DNA): TGTGCCAGCAGCCCCAGCGGGAGCGGCATTCAGTACTTC. Translating gives CASSPSGSGIQYF.

This chain joins TRBV27 and TRBJ2-3; the match to TRBD1 covers 7 bases. With 6 bases clipped from V and 8 bases from J, the junction kept 2 bases outside the gene matches. The CDR3 is made up of 11 amino acids. In germline, CDR1 is MNHEY, CDR2 SMNVEV (reference sequence). CDR3 bases: TGTGCCAGCAGCCCAGGGGGTACGCAGTATTTT. It yields the protein CASSPGGTQYF.

The J gene is TRBJ1-5, the V gene TRBV10-3; 9 bases agree with TRBD1. With V trimmed by 8 bases and J by 4 bases, 3 bases remained unmatched. Germline CDR1 ENHRY, CDR2 SYGVKD. This CDR3 contains 13 residues. This chain's CDR3 is CAISGTGNQPQHF. CDR3 coding DNA: TGTGCCATCTCCGGGACAGGGAATCAGCCCCAGCATTTT.

This chain connects TRBV28 to TRBJ1-2, with D hard to call. There are 15 residues in the CDR3. With 4 bases removed from V and 8 bases from J, the gap between germline ends came to 20 bases. CDR1 is MDHEN and CDR2 is SYDVKM in the germline V gene. CDR3 sequence (DNA): TGTGCCAGCAGTTCCCGCAAATGGAGGGTCTACGGCTACACCTTC. Its translation: CASSSRKWRVYGYTF.

The table lists this clone with a few counts. The chain combines TRBV28 with TRBJ1-5, with 7 bases matching TRBD1. This CDR3 spans 17 amino acids. The germline V gene has CDR1 MDHEN and CDR2 SYDVKM. Germline trimming cut 5 bases from V and 0 bases from J; bases unmatched to any gene: 10. CDR3 DNA sequence: TGTGCCAGCAGTGCTTTAGGGACAGCTTATAGCAATCAGCCCCAGCATTTT. Its protein product is CASSALGTAYSNQPQHF.

This chain joins TRBV27 and TRBJ1-2; D gene unclear. The CDR3 covers 13 residues. Germline V gives CDR1 MNHEY, CDR2 SMNVEV (reference sequence). Between the trimmed V and J ends, which lost 6 bases and 3 bases, there was a span of 11 bases. The CDR3: CASSPGRHYGYTF. The CDR3 DNA sequence: TGTGCCAGCAGCCCCGGGAGGCACTATGGCTACACCTTC.

The chain has TRBV7-9 and TRBJ2-7, with D unresolved. V was clipped by 2 bases and J by 2 bases, with 10 bases between them. The CDR3 contains 14 residues. CDR1 and CDR2 (germline): SEHNR, FQNEAQ (reference sequence). The CDR3 DNA is TGTGCCAGCAGCTTAAGAGACTCGACCTACGAGCAGTACTTC. This sequence encodes CASSLRDSTYEQYF.

The chain links TRBV7-9 to TRBJ1-4; no clear D gene. Germline V CDR1 and CDR2: SEHNR, FQNEAQ (reference sequence). This CDR3 comprises 11 residues. V shed 8 bases and J shed 8 bases, with 9 bases lying between them. The chain's CDR3 is CASGHLEKLFF. DNA of the CDR3: TGTGCCAGCGGCCACCTCGAAAAACTGTTTTTT.

This clone appeared a few times. The chain carries TRBV5-4 and TRBJ1-1; D ambiguous. The germline V gene has CDR1 SGHNT and CDR2 YYREEE (reference sequence). CDR3 length: 12 amino acids. Trimming shortened V by 0 bases and J by 4 bases, and 4 bases separated the two germline ends. DNA for the CDR3: TGTGCCAGCAGCTTGGGGGCCACTGAAGCTTTCTTT. This encodes CASSLGATEAFF.

The rearrangement joins TRBV28 to TRBJ1-2; D call uncertain. The V end lost 6 bases, the J end lost 8 bases, and 13 bases lay between the germline ends. The CDR3 is 12 residues long. CDR1 is MDHEN, CDR2 SYDVKM, per germline. The CDR3 region has the DNA TGTGCCAGCAGCCCTCCCCATGGCGGCTACACCTTC. Amino acid sequence: CASSPPHGGYTF.

This clone has only a few counts. The CDR3 protein is CATQAGTYNEQFF. CDR3 sequence (DNA): TGTGCCACCCAGGCCGGGACCTACAATGAGCAGTTCTTC. This rearrangement joins TRBV2 to TRBJ2-1; D may be TRBD2 (5 bases). The CDR3 covers 13 residues. The V and J ends lost 10 bases and 2 bases respectively, with 12 bases between them. Germline-derived CDR1 and CDR2 are SNHLY and FYNNEI.

The V gene is TRBV10-3, the J gene TRBJ2-3, with D maybe TRBD2 (6 bases). CDR1 and CDR2 (germline): ENHRY, SYGVKD. The germline V and J ends were trimmed by 2 bases and 5 bases, with 14 bases remaining between them. The length of the CDR3 is 15 residues. CDR3: CAISEPYRREDTQYF. CDR3 in DNA: TGTGCCATCAGTGAGCCGTATCGGCGGGAAGATACGCAGTATTTT.

V is TRBV27 and J is TRBJ1-4; D may be TRBD1 (6 bases). V lost 3 bases and J 8 bases, leaving 16 bases between the germline ends. This CDR3 has 15 residues. Germline values: CDR1 MNHEY, CDR2 SMNVEV (reference sequence). The CDR3 reads CASSLPQGTEEKLFF. CDR3 coding DNA: TGTGCCAGCAGTTTGCCCCAGGGGACGGAGGAAAAACTGTTTTTT.

The genes are TRBV6-5 and TRBJ2-7; D might be TRBD2 (5 bases). Germline loops: CDR1 MNHEY, CDR2 SVGAGI. The V end was cut by 7 bases, the J end by 3 bases, with 13 bases between. This CDR3 contains 13 residues. The CDR3 protein is CASTPGTDYEQYF. The CDR3 DNA sequence: TGTGCCAGCACCCCGGGAACCGACTACGAGCAGTACTTC.

The chain is built from TRBV27 and TRBJ1-1; TRBD1 aligns across 7 bases. With 7 bases clipped from V and 3 bases from J, the junction kept 5 bases outside the gene matches. The germline V gene encodes CDR1 MNHEY and CDR2 SMNVEV (reference sequence). The CDR3 sequence is 13 residues long. DNA for the CDR3: TGTGCCAGCATGGGGACAGCGGACACTGAAGCTTTCTTT. This sequence encodes CASMGTADTEAFF.

This chain joins TRBV30 and TRBJ2-5; 9 nucleotides line up with TRBD1. Trimming at V came to 1 base and at J to 3 bases, leaving 0 bases not matched to a gene. The CDR3 has 13 residues. In germline, CDR1 is GTSNPN, CDR2 SVGIG (reference sequence). The DNA for the CDR3 is TGTGCCTGGAGTGGGACAGGGGAAGAGACCCAGTACTTC. Translating gives CAWSGTGEETQYF.